These 32 T cell receptor beta chains came from one sample sequenced in a study of T cell clonality in common variable immunodeficiency. Data came from immunoSEQ multiplex PCR; TCRdb stores just in-frame clones and leaves some out. The sample is made up of 42,000 or so clones, none counted only once. Sequencing was carried out using peripheral blood mononuclear cells. The source is a person aged 18-70 years in good health.

In this sample, this clone turned up many times. The observed sequence ends 3 residues before the CDR3 terminus, with the missing tail filled in from the germline J gene. The chain uses TRBV20-1 and TRBJ2-3; no firm D call. Per germline, CDR1 DFQATT and CDR2 SNEGSKA (reference sequence). The CDR3 spans 13 residues. The V and J ends lost 6 bases and 2 bases respectively, with 12 bases between them. Partial CDR3 DNA: TGCAGTGCGTTCCTCCTAAACACAGATACG. It encodes CSAFLLNTDT. The whole CDR3 is CSAFLLNTDTQYF.

There are many counts of this clone. The read falls 3 residues short of the CDR3 end, and the missing part is taken from the germline J gene. This chain links TRBV29-1 with TRBJ2-7; 8 bases are shared with TRBD2. Per germline, CDR1 SQVTM and CDR2 ANQGSEA. After removal of 7 bases from V and 4 bases from J, the junction contained 9 bases not matched to a gene. The CDR3 length is 13 residues. The CDR3 bases that were read are TGCAGCGGAAAGGACGCGGGGGGATACGAG. Its protein is CSGKDAGGYE. The full CDR3 protein is CSGKDAGGYEQYF.

The sample holds a few counts of this clone. The observed sequence ends 3 residues before the CDR3 terminus, with the missing tail filled in from the germline J gene. This chain joins TRBV20-1 and TRBJ1-6, with D possibly matching TRBD1 (5 bases). Looked up from germline, CDR1 is DFQATT and CDR2 is SNEGSKA (reference sequence). The CDR3 runs to 16 residues. Trimming cost V 6 bases and J 0 bases, with 15 bases left between them. Incomplete CDR3 DNA: TGCAGTGCACCCCGGCAGGGTAGCTCCTATAATTCACCC. It specifies CSAPRQGSSYNSP. The entire CDR3 protein reads CSAPRQGSSYNSPLHF.

Sample share makes this clone medium-sized. The CDR3 end falls 3 residues outside the read, so it is completed with the germline J gene. This chain connects TRBV29-1 to TRBJ2-4; D possibly corresponds to TRBD1 (5 bases). The CDR3 is made up of 16 amino acids. Germline CDR1 SQVTM, CDR2 ANQGSEA. V gave up 7 bases and J gave up 0 bases, with 19 bases separating them. The CDR3 bases that were read are TGCAGCGCGGTCCAACAGGAACACCTAGCCAAAAACATT. Its translation is CSAVQQEHLAKNI. The full CDR3 protein is CSAVQQEHLAKNIQYF.

This clone was recorded many times. The read gets to within 3 residues of the CDR3 end, and the germline J gene fills in the rest. This rearrangement joins TRBV28 to TRBJ2-4, with 7 bases lining up with TRBD2. This CDR3 contains 14 residues. J gave up 9 bases and V 10 bases, and 15 bases lay outside the gene matches. Germline-derived CDR1 and CDR2 are MDHEN and SYDVKM. The CDR3 protein is CATSRAGDRVIQYF. The part of the CDR3 DNA that was read is TGTGCCACCTCAAGGGCGGGAGATCGTGTCATT.

This clone showed up many times. The read is 3 residues too short to cover the CDR3 end, so that end is filled in from the germline J gene. This rearrangement joins TRBV28 to TRBJ1-5; possibly TRBD1 for D (6 bases). Germline CDR1 reads MDHEN; CDR2 reads SYDVKM. This CDR3 comprises 13 residues. Trimming left V 8 bases short and J 6 bases short, with 14 bases between. CDR3 protein: CASGFQGPQPQHF. The sequenced CDR3 bases are TGTGCCAGCGGATTTCAGGGGCCTCAGCCC.

This clone has ten or more counts. Read sequence stops 3 residues before the CDR3 end, and the germline J gene provides the missing end. The chain is built from TRBV7-8 and TRBJ2-1, with D unresolved. CDR3 length: 17 residues. Trimming left V 5 bases short and J 5 bases short, with 22 bases between. CDR1 is SGHVS and CDR2 is FQNEAQ in the germline V gene. The CDR3 sequence is CASSGPQMLVVNNEQFF. The DNA read from the CDR3 is TGTGCCAGCAGCGGTCCCCAAATGTTAGTAGTAAACAATGAG.

This clone was counted many times. The CDR3 goes on 3 residues after the read ends, and that part is filled in from the germline J gene. V gene TRBV30 combines with J gene TRBJ1-5, with D possibly being TRBD1 (6 bases). This CDR3 is 14 amino acids long. Germline CDR1 is GTSNPN and CDR2 is SVGIG (reference sequence). V was shortened by 3 bases and J by 4 bases, with 13 bases between the two germline ends. The DNA read from the CDR3 is TGTGCCTGGAGCGAGGGACATGGGAATCAGCCC. Its translation: CAWSEGHGNQP. The CDR3 in full is CAWSEGHGNQPQHF.

This clone has ten or more counts. The read falls 3 residues short of the CDR3 end, and the missing part is taken from the germline J gene. This chain connects TRBV5-1 to TRBJ2-5; 7 bases map to TRBD1. CDR3 size: 19 residues. The ends lost 0 bases at V and 5 bases at J; junction bases unmatched: 19. Germline V gene lookup returns CDR1 SGHRS and CDR2 YFSETQ. The CDR3 protein is CASSLVSRQGSPQLETQYF. The part of the CDR3 DNA that was read is TGCGCCAGCAGCTTGGTGTCGCGACAGGGATCCCCTCAGTTGGAGACC.

This clone was detected ten times or more. The read comes to an end 3 residues before the CDR3 does, leaving the germline J gene to fill in the end. The chain couples TRBV20-1 to TRBJ2-3; possible D gene TRBD1, 7 bases. This CDR3 comprises 16 residues. The germline V and J ends were trimmed by 0 bases and 2 bases, with 15 bases remaining between them. The germline V gene has CDR1 DFQATT and CDR2 SNEGSKA (reference sequence). Partial CDR3 DNA: TGCAGTGCTAGAGATCCAGGAGGGGGCCACACAGATACG. It encodes CSARDPGGGHTDT. The whole CDR3 is CSARDPGGGHTDTQYF.

At least ten counts were recorded for this clone. The read comes to an end 3 residues before the CDR3 does, leaving the germline J gene to fill in the end. The chain carries TRBV7-3 and TRBJ2-5, with TRBD2 identical over 11 bases. The CDR3 is 15 amino acids. Germline V gene sequence: CDR1 SGHTA, CDR2 FQGTGA. V shed 5 bases and J 4 bases; nucleotides not matched to a gene: 6. CDR3 protein: CASSLQGTSGETQYF. CDR3 bases read: TGTGCCAGCAGCCTACAAGGGACTAGCGGAGAGACC.

This clone was picked up many times. The read gets to within 3 residues of the CDR3 end, and the germline J gene fills in the rest. This rearrangement joins TRBV5-4 to TRBJ1-5; TRBD1 might be the D (5 bases). Germline V CDR1 and CDR2: SGHNT, YYREEE (reference sequence). The V end was cut by 0 bases, the J end by 5 bases, with 12 bases between. This CDR3 has 15 amino acids. The DNA read from the CDR3 is TGTGCCAGCAGCTTGGGGAAAAAAGGGGATCAGCCC. Amino acid sequence: CASSLGKKGDQP. The entire CDR3 is CASSLGKKGDQPQHF.

This clone was picked up many times. The covered CDR3 bases are TGCAGTGCTAGGGGCGGGAGGGAGAACACCGGGGAG. Protein sequence: CSARGGRENTGE. The entire CDR3 reads CSARGGRENTGELFF. The chain has TRBV20-1 and TRBJ2-2; TRBD2 matches 9 bases. The sequence runs out 3 residues before the end of the CDR3; the remainder is reconstructed from the germline J gene. This CDR3 is 15 amino acids long. With 3 bases clipped from V and 1 base from J, the junction kept 3 bases outside the gene matches. The germline V gene has CDR1 DFQATT and CDR2 SNEGSKA (reference sequence).

About this clone itself: The CDR3 end is not reached by the read, which stops 3 residues before it; the germline J gene fills it in. This chain links TRBV7-6 with TRBJ2-2; D possibly corresponds to TRBD1 (6 bases). CDR3 length equals 15 residues. Germline-derived CDR1 and CDR2 are SGHVS and FNYEAQ. The CDR3 loop reads CASSDDRTTNEKLFF. Incomplete CDR3 DNA: TGTGCCAGCAGCGATGACAGGACAACTAATGAAAAG.

Note on this clone: The read ends 3 residues shy of where the CDR3 ends; the end is completed using the germline J gene. The chain links TRBV7-9 to TRBJ1-1; D is undetermined. The germline CDR1 and CDR2 sequences are SEHNR and FQNEAQ (reference sequence). The CDR3 contains 15 residues. CDR3 region: CASSLGGATNEKAFF. CDR3 DNA, as far as it was read: TGTGCCAGCAGCCTCGGTGGAGCAACTAATGAAAAA.

This clone was detected many times. The read stops 3 residues short of the end of the CDR3; the missing end is completed from the germline J gene. The J gene is TRBJ2-2, the V gene TRBV7-3; D is undetermined. Germline V gene lookup returns CDR1 SGHTA and CDR2 FQGTGA. Trimming left V 5 bases short and J 0 bases short, with 7 bases between. The CDR3 totals 14 residues. CDR3 region: CASSPQTNTGELFF. The sequenced part of the CDR3 DNA is TGTGCCAGCAGCCCTCAGACGAACACCGGGGAG.

The sample holds many counts of this clone. The missing CDR3 end, 3 residues past where the read stops, is filled in from the germline J gene. The chain employs TRBV5-1 and TRBJ2-7; the match to TRBD2 covers 8 bases. V lost 4 bases, J lost 6 bases, and 12 bases stayed unmatched. Germline V gene data show CDR1 as SGHRS and CDR2 as YFSETQ. The CDR3 length is 15 residues. CDR3 bases read: TGCGCCAGCAGCCTGGTAGCGGGACCTCCAAGCGAG. The encoded protein is CASSLVAGPPSE. The whole CDR3 protein is CASSLVAGPPSEQYF. Full variable domain (outside the CDR3, taken from reference TRBV5-1 and TRBJ2-7): KAGVTQTPRYLIKTRGQQVTLSCSPISGHRSVSWYQQTPGQGLQFLFEYFSETQRNKGNFPGRFSGRQFSNSRSEMNVSTLELGDSALYLCASSLVAGPPSEQYFGPGTRLTVT.

This clone was counted only a few times. The CDR3 end is not reached by the read, which stops 3 residues before it; the germline J gene fills it in. The chain couples TRBV19 to TRBJ2-3; 8 positions match TRBD2. In germline, CDR1 is LNHDA, CDR2 SQIVND (reference sequence). The CDR3 runs 17 residues. Here the CDR3 reads CASSMRGAGTSGETQYF. The CDR3 bases that were read are TGTGCCAGTAGTATGAGGGGCGCGGGGACTAGTGGAGAGACG.

This clone occurred many times. Read sequence stops 3 residues before the CDR3 end, and the germline J gene provides the missing end. Other nucleotide sequences in the sample specify the same CDR3. The chain links TRBV20-1 to TRBJ1-2; 7 nucleotides agree with TRBD1. V shed 3 bases and J 2 bases; nucleotides not matched to a gene: 3. CDR1 and CDR2 from the germline V gene are DFQATT and SNEGSKA (reference sequence). The CDR3 spans 13 residues. The sequenced CDR3 bases are TGCAGTGCTAGGGACAGGTTAAACTATGGC. Amino acids: CSARDRLNYG. In full, the CDR3 reads CSARDRLNYGYTF.

In this sample, this clone turned up many times. From the germline J gene comes the end of the CDR3, since the read stops 3 residues before it. The chain employs TRBV29-1 and TRBJ2-3; TRBD1 might be the D (6 bases). Per germline, CDR1 SQVTM and CDR2 ANQGSEA. The CDR3 runs to 14 residues. Trimming took off 1 base at V and 2 bases at J, with 10 bases between the two ends. CDR3: CSVEGRTDTDTQYF. Incomplete CDR3 DNA: TGCAGCGTTGAAGGGAGGACAGACACAGATACG.

This clone was detected ten times or more. The sequence runs out 3 residues before the end of the CDR3; the remainder is reconstructed from the germline J gene. The V gene is TRBV19, the J gene TRBJ2-7; a possible D gene is TRBD1 (6 bases). CDR3 length: 14 residues. The germline V gene encodes CDR1 LNHDA and CDR2 SQIVND (reference sequence). The V end was cut by 4 bases, the J end by 2 bases, with 12 bases between. The CDR3 is CASSRTARAYEQYF. The CDR3 DNA, read in part, is TGTGCCAGTAGTAGGACAGCACGGGCCTACGAG.

Regarding this clone: Germline is not matched at one junction end, which may reflect a read error. The sequenced part of the CDR3 DNA is TGTTCCAGCAGCTCCGGACAGGAA. Its translation is CSSSSGQE. The CDR3 in full is CSSSSGQEAFF. This rearrangement joins TRBV7-9 to TRBJ1-1, with D possibly TRBD1 on 6 matching bases. The CDR3 end is not reached by the read, which stops 3 residues before it; the germline J gene fills it in. CDR1 and CDR2 (germline): SEHNR, FQNEAQ (reference sequence). The CDR3 extends over 11 amino acids.

This clone was detected many times. Coverage ceases 3 residues before the CDR3 finishes, and the germline J gene fills in the end. V is TRBV6-2 or TRBV6-3 and J is TRBJ2-7; TRBD2 is a possible D gene (6 bases). The CDR3 spans 14 residues. Trimming left V 7 bases short and J 3 bases short, with 16 bases between. Per the germline V gene, CDR1 is MNHEY and CDR2 is SVGEGT. The sequenced CDR3 bases are TGTGCCAGCACAAATCCCGGGACTCACTACGAG. This gives the protein CASTNPGTHYE. The full CDR3 is CASTNPGTHYEQYF.

This clone occurred a few times. From the germline J gene comes the end of the CDR3, since the read stops 3 residues before it. The gene calls are TRBV5-6 and TRBJ1-1, with TRBD1 matching over 7 bases. The V gene's germline CDR1 is SGHDT and CDR2 YYEEEE. The CDR3 spans 13 residues. The CDR3 sequence is CASSSTGAALAFF. The sequenced CDR3 bases are TGTGCCAGCAGCTCTACAGGGGCGGCATTA.

This clone was found many times. The CDR3 is cut off 3 residues early in the read; its end comes from the germline J gene. The chain is built from TRBV6-2 or TRBV6-3 and TRBJ2-3; D is uncertain. The CDR3 spans 11 residues. Trimming cost V 6 bases and J 8 bases, with 9 bases left between them. Germline lookup yields CDR1 MNHEY and CDR2 SVGEGT. The sequenced part of the CDR3 DNA is TGTGCCAGCAGCTCCCCGGGTACG. Translated: CASSSPGT. The full-length CDR3 reads as CASSSPGTQYF.

This clone was counted many times. The sequenced part of the CDR3 DNA is TGCGCCAGCAGCTTGGGTTGGCAAATTGGCGCGGGAGGGTCCTTATACAATGAG. Protein sequence: CASSLGWQIGAGGSLYNE. In full, the CDR3 is CASSLGWQIGAGGSLYNEQFF. V usage is TRBV5-1 and J usage is TRBJ2-1; TRBD2 matches 9 bases. The read ends 3 residues early relative to the CDR3; the germline J gene fills the gap. CDR3 length equals 21 residues. The V and J ends lost 0 bases and 4 bases, in that order; junction bases with no gene match: 20. CDR1 and CDR2 (germline): SGHRS, YFSETQ. The complete variable domain, with remaining parts taken from reference TRBV5-1 and TRBJ2-1, reads KAGVTQTPRYLIKTRGQQVTLSCSPISGHRSVSWYQQTPGQGLQFLFEYFSETQRNKGNFPGRFSGRQFSNSRSEMNVSTLELGDSALYLCASSLGWQIGAGGSLYNEQFFGPGTRLTVL.

This clone was recorded at least ten times. One end of the junction is discordant with germline, which a read error may explain. With the read ending 3 residues before the CDR3 end, the germline J gene is used to fill in that end. The V gene is TRBV7-7, the J gene TRBJ2-2; TRBD1 might be the D (5 bases). This CDR3 is built from 14 residues. Per germline, CDR1 SSHAT and CDR2 FNYEAQ (reference sequence). Incomplete CDR3 DNA: TGTGCTAGCAGCTTACACCAGGGCACCGGGGAG. This encodes CASSLHQGTGE. The complete CDR3 protein is CASSLHQGTGELFF. Supplemented by reference TRBV7-7 and TRBJ2-2, the full variable domain reads GAGVSQSPRYKVTKRGQDVTLRCDPISSHATLYWYQQALGQGPEFLTYFNYEAQPDKSGLPSDRFSAERPEGSISTLTIQRTEQRDSAMYRCASSLHQGTGELFFGEGSRLTVL.

This clone was found a few times. The read halts 3 residues ahead of the CDR3 end, with the missing end drawn from the germline J gene. This sequence joins TRBV11-2 and TRBJ2-3; unclear D gene. Germline CDR1 is SGHAT and CDR2 is FQNNGV. The V end was cut by 7 bases, the J end by 4 bases, with 12 bases between. The CDR3 runs to 13 residues. Partial CDR3 DNA: TGTGCCAGCATCAAGCTAGGTGCAGATACG. Protein product: CASIKLGADT. The complete CDR3 protein is CASIKLGADTQYF.

In this sample, this clone turned up many times. CDR3 in amino acids: CASRELAGPYEQYF. The sequenced CDR3 bases are TGTGCCAGCAGGGAACTAGCGGGACCCTACGAG. This chain connects TRBV6-1 to TRBJ2-7, with 10 bases fitting TRBD2. The read ends 3 residues before the CDR3 terminus; that terminus is restored from the germline J gene. Germline assignment: CDR1 MNHNS and CDR2 SASEGT. There are 14 residues in the CDR3. V lost 6 bases, J lost 2 bases, and 4 bases stayed unmatched.

This clone appeared many times. From the germline J gene comes the end of the CDR3, since the read stops 3 residues before it. The V gene is TRBV7-9, the J gene TRBJ2-7, with a weak D call TRBD1 (6 bases). This CDR3 has 14 amino acids. The ends were cut back, 5 bases at V and 0 bases at J, with 11 bases in the middle. CDR1 is SEHNR, CDR2 FQNEAQ, per germline (reference sequence). CDR3 protein: CASSPGTLSYEQYF. The sequenced part of the CDR3 DNA is TGTGCCAGCAGCCCCGGGACACTCTCCTACGAG.

There are many counts of this clone. The read ends 3 residues early relative to the CDR3; the germline J gene fills the gap. V gene TRBV19 combines with J gene TRBJ2-3; maybe TRBD2 (5 bases). CDR3 length equals 14 residues. Germline CDR1 is LNHDA and CDR2 is SQIVND (reference sequence). V lost 5 bases and J 3 bases, leaving 12 bases between the germline ends. The covered CDR3 bases are TGTGCCAGTAGTCTCAGCGGCCAAACAGATACG. This encodes CASSLSGQTDT. The complete CDR3 reads CASSLSGQTDTQYF. Drawing the rest from reference TRBV19 and TRBJ2-3, the complete variable domain is DGGITQSPKYLFRKEGQNVTLSCEQNLNHDAMYWYRQDPGQGLRLIYYSQIVNDFQKGDIAEGYSVSREKKESFPLTVTSAQKNPTAFYLCASSLSGQTDTQYFGPGTRLTVL.

This clone appeared many times. The covered CDR3 bases are TGTGCCAGCAGTTTAGCGGGGGTGGTCTACAATGAG. Its translation: CASSLAGVVYNE. The entire CDR3 protein reads CASSLAGVVYNEQFF. This chain joins TRBV28 and TRBJ2-1; 7 bases agree with TRBD2. Read data end 3 residues before the CDR3 end; the end is taken from the germline J gene. Germline V lookup: CDR1 MDHEN, CDR2 SYDVKM. The trim removed 2 bases at V and 3 bases at J, leaving 4 bases unmatched. CDR3 size: 15 residues.